These T cell receptor beta chains were read from a single sample in a study of blood T cell repertoires in COVID-19. Method: immunoSEQ multiplex PCR; TCRdb's copy keeps in-frame clones and lacks some. The table includes 120,000 to 150,000 clones, roughly 90% detected once. The sample consisted of peripheral blood. Receptors originate from a human donor in a cohort sampled during active COVID-19. The CDR3 runs from the conserved cysteine through the conserved F or W. The order of the fields is J gene, V gene, clone size, D gene, CDR3 DNA, CDR3 protein. D genes are given only for firm matches. Clone size is stated in some rows and not others, as once, few, many or a class when expanded.

>TRBJ1-1|TRBV2|-|-
TGTGCCAGCAGTGCCGGTCAGGCGAACACTGAAGCTTTCTTT
CASSAGQANTEAFF
>TRBJ2-1|TRBV27|-|TRBD2
TGTGCCAGCAGTCAACGGACTAGCGGGGGGGCAGGGGAGCAGTTCTTC
CASSQRTSGGAGEQFF
>TRBJ1-1|TRBV25-1|-|-
TGTGCCAGCAGTGAAAACGGGGGGGGATTCACTGAAGCTTTCTTT
CASSENGGGFTEAFF
>TRBJ1-2|TRBV18|-|-
TGTGCCAGCTCACAGACAGGAAACTATGGCTACACCTTC
CASSQTGNYGYTF
>TRBJ2-1|TRBV6-4|-|-
TGTGCCAGCAGCATCAGGGCGAGCTCCTACAATGAGCAGTTCTTC
CASSIRASSYNEQFF
>TRBJ1-1|TRBV6-5|-|-
TGTGCCAGCAGTTACTCTCCTCCGGGGCGGGGAGCTTTCTTT
CASSYSPPGRGAFF
>TRBJ1-1|TRBV10-3|-|-
TGTGCCATCCAGCGCGGGATGAACACTGAAGCTTTCTTT
CAIQRGMNTEAFF
>TRBJ1-2|TRBV5-1|-|-
TGCGCCAGCAGCTGGGACACCCCTCGGTATGGCTACACCTTC
CASSWDTPRYGYTF
>TRBJ1-1|TRBV2|-|-
TGTGCCAGCAGCCAGGATAACACTGAAGCTTTCTTT
CASSQDNTEAFF
>TRBJ2-7|TRBV5-6|-|-
TGTGCCAGCAGCTTTGGGTACGCGGCCTACGAGCAGTACTTC
CASSFGYAAYEQYF
>TRBJ1-2|TRBV7-3|-|TRBD1
TGTGCCAGCAGCAGCGGGACAGGGGCAGTGGGCTACACCTTC
CASSSGTGAVGYTF
>TRBJ2-3|TRBV5-6|-|TRBD2
TGTGCCAGCAGCTTCTATCTCACGGGGGGTAGCACAGATACGCAGTATTTT
CASSFYLTGGSTDTQYF
>TRBJ2-1|TRBV7-2|-|TRBD2
TGTGCCAGCAGCTTTGGGACTAACATCTACAATGAGCAGTTCTTC
CASSFGTNIYNEQFF
>TRBJ2-2|TRBV5-4|-|TRBD2
TGTGCCAGCAGCTTCCGGCTAGCGGGGGTTAGCACCGGGGAGCTGTTTTTT
CASSFRLAGVSTGELFF
>TRBJ1-4|TRBV7-2|-|-
TGTGCCAGCAGCTTAGGAGGAACAACTAATGAAAAACTGTTTTTT
CASSLGGTTNEKLFF
>TRBJ2-1|TRBV6-5|-|TRBD2
TGTGCCAGCAGTCCTAGCGGGGGGGATTCAAATGAGCAGTTCTTC
CASSPSGGDSNEQFF
>TRBJ1-2|TRBV2|-|TRBD1
TGTGCCAGCAGGGCTGACAGGGCAACTAACTATGGCTACACCTTC
CASRADRATNYGYTF
>TRBJ2-2|TRBV7-3|-|-
TGTGCCAGCAGCTTAATTTCCAGCACCGGGGAGCTGTTTTTT
CASSLISSTGELFF
>TRBJ2-3|TRBV3-1/TRBV3-2|once|TRBD1
TGTGCCAGCAGCCCGACAGGGGTGTTCACAGATACGCAGTATTTT
CASSPTGVFTDTQYF
>TRBJ1-2|TRBV5-4|-|-
TGTGCCAGCAACGAACGGGGGAACTATGGCTACACCTTC
CASNERGNYGYTF
>TRBJ2-1|TRBV7-9|-|-
TGTGCCAGCAGCGCGGACACAGCACCTTACAATGAGCAGTTCTTC
CASSADTAPYNEQFF
>TRBJ1-3|TRBV7-9|-|-
TGTGCCAGCAGCCTAGAACGCACAAGTGGAAACACCATATATTTT
CASSLERTSGNTIYF
>TRBJ1-2|TRBV2|-|TRBD1
TGTGCCAGCAGTGAGGACAGGTCTCCCTATGGCTACACCTTC
CASSEDRSPYGYTF
>TRBJ2-4|TRBV7-9|-|TRBD1
TGTGCCAGCAGCTTAGTTCCGTTACAGGGGGTAGCCAAAAACATTCAGTACTTC
CASSLVPLQGVAKNIQYF
>TRBJ2-7|TRBV4-2|-|-
TGTGCCAGCAGCCAAGATCCGTCCGACACAGGAGATTACGAGCAGTACTTC
CASSQDPSDTGDYEQYF
>TRBJ2-2|TRBV5-1|once|TRBD2
TGCGCCAGCACCAAGCGGGAGAACACCGGGGAGCTGTTTTTT
CASTKRENTGELFF
>TRBJ2-7|TRBV9|-|-
TGTGCCAGCAGCGAAAGGACTGGCTCCTACGAGCAGTACTTC
CASSERTGSYEQYF
>TRBJ1-2|TRBV24-1|-|-
TGTGCCACCAGTGCAGGGTTTAACTATGGCTACACCTTC
CATSAGFNYGYTF
>TRBJ2-7|TRBV9|once|-
TGTGCCAGCAGCGTAGGGGGGGCGGGAGCCCCCTACGAGCAGTACTTC
CASSVGGAGAPYEQYF
>TRBJ1-5|TRBV27|-|-
TGTGCCAGCAGTCCCCCGGCAGGTCGCAATCAGCCCCAGCATTTT
CASSPPAGRNQPQHF
>TRBJ1-1|TRBV3-1/TRBV3-2|-|-
TGTGCCAGCAGCCTTGAGGGCACTGAAGCTTTCTTT
CASSLEGTEAFF
>TRBJ1-2|TRBV3-1/TRBV3-2|-|-
TGTGCCAGCAGCCACAAGGCTCGGGACTTC
CASSHKARDF
>TRBJ1-1|TRBV19|-|-
TGTGCCAGTTCGAACAGGTTGAACACTGAAGCTTTCTTT
CASSNRLNTEAFF
>TRBJ2-5|TRBV6-1|-|-
TGTGCCAGCAGTGACGGAGGACCGCAAGAGACCCAGTACTTC
CASSDGGPQETQYF
>TRBJ1-3|TRBV9|-|TRBD1
TGTGCCAGCAGCGTAAACCCACGGGACAGCGTAGGAAACACCATATATTTT
CASSVNPRDSVGNTIYF
>TRBJ1-2|TRBV6-5|-|-
TGTGCCAGCAATTCGGGAGCCTATGGCTACACCTTC
CASNSGAYGYTF
>TRBJ2-7|TRBV25-1|-|-
TGTGCCAGCAAGAATAGCGGGGCCAGGGGGGAGCAGTACTTC
CASKNSGARGEQYF
>TRBJ1-2|TRBV6-5|once|TRBD1
TGTGCCAGCAGGACAGGGGGCGTACATGGCTACACCTTC
CASRTGGVHGYTF
>TRBJ1-2|TRBV7-2|-|-
TGTGCCAGCAGCTTATTCGGAAGCGATGGCTACACCTTC
CASSLFGSDGYTF
>TRBJ2-5|TRBV11-2|-|TRBD1
TGTGCCAGCAGCTTAAACCCGGGACAGGGGGGAGAGACCCAGTACTTC
CASSLNPGQGGETQYF
>TRBJ2-1|TRBV2|few|TRBD1
TGTGCCAGCATTGAGGACAGGGTGGCCGAGCAGTTCTTC
CASIEDRVAEQFF
>TRBJ2-5|TRBV6-6|-|TRBD2
TGTGCCAGCAGTTATAGCCTAGCGGGGGGCCTGGAGACCCAGTACTTC
CASSYSLAGGLETQYF
>TRBJ1-2|TRBV29-1|-|-
TGCAGCGTTGGGGCAGCTAACTATGGCTACACCTTC
CSVGAANYGYTF
>TRBJ1-1|TRBV7-8|-|TRBD1
TGTGCCAGCAGCTTGGGGGCAGGGGGGAACACTGAAGCTTTCTTT
CASSLGAGGNTEAFF
>TRBJ2-2|TRBV19|-|-
TGTGCCAGTAGTGCCAGTACGCCCGGGGAGCTGTTTTTT
CASSASTPGELFF
>TRBJ2-4|TRBV4-2|once|TRBD2
TGTGCCAGCAGCCCGGTCCCAGCGGGGGGGAAAAACATTCAGTACTTC
CASSPVPAGGKNIQYF
>TRBJ1-1|TRBV7-3|-|-
TGTGCCAGCAGCTCCACAGGTAACACTGAAGCTTTCTTT
CASSSTGNTEAFF
>TRBJ1-3|TRBV19|-|-
TGTGCCAGTAGTATAGGCGGGTTTGGAAACACCATATATTTT
CASSIGGFGNTIYF
>TRBJ2-7|TRBV2|-|-
TGTGCCAGAGGGAAAGGGTTTGTCTCCGAGATCACAGGGCAGTACTTC
CARGKGFVSEITGQYF
>TRBJ2-1|TRBV10-2|-|-
TGCGCCAGCCAACGGGGGGCCTCCTACAATGAGCAGTTCTTC
CASQRGASYNEQFF
>TRBJ2-7|TRBV4-2|-|TRBD1
TGTGCCAGCAGTCCATCCGGGACAGGAACCTACGAGCAGTACTTC
CASSPSGTGTYEQYF
>TRBJ1-1|TRBV3-1/TRBV3-2|medium-sized|-
TGTGCCAGCAGCCAAGTCTCGGGAGGTGCTGAAGCTTTCTTT
CASSQVSGGAEAFF
>TRBJ1-3|TRBV27|-|TRBD1
TGTGCCAGCAGTCCACGACAGGGAGAGGGCCCTGGAAACACCATATATTTT
CASSPRQGEGPGNTIYF